Sequencing of this T cell receptor (beta chain) was carried out in a study of patients and donors after allogeneic stem cell transplantation. This clonotype was observed a few times. TCRdb re-called the RT-PCR reads through MiXCR, storing one row per CDR3 protein. The table includes approximately 430,000 distinct CDR3 sequences, roughly 17% detected once. The sequence was obtained from a human donor who was either an allogeneic HSCT recipient or a stem cell or donor lymphocyte infusion donor (not recorded which). It is not recorded whose cells these are; they may come from a transplant donor. Sequencing was done on a sample of blood, either unsorted or a sorted T cell fraction (not recorded which).

As DNA, the CDR3 is TGCGCCAGCAGCCAAGGAGGGTCGAGCGGGGCCCCGAGGGAGACCCAGTACTTC. It codes for CASSQGGSSGAPRETQYF. V and J are TRBV4-1 and TRBJ2-5; the match to TRBD2 covers 7 bases. This CDR3 is 18 amino acids long. The germline gives CDR1 MGHRA, CDR2 YSYEKL. J was trimmed by 5 bases and V by 1 base; bases with no gene match: 16.